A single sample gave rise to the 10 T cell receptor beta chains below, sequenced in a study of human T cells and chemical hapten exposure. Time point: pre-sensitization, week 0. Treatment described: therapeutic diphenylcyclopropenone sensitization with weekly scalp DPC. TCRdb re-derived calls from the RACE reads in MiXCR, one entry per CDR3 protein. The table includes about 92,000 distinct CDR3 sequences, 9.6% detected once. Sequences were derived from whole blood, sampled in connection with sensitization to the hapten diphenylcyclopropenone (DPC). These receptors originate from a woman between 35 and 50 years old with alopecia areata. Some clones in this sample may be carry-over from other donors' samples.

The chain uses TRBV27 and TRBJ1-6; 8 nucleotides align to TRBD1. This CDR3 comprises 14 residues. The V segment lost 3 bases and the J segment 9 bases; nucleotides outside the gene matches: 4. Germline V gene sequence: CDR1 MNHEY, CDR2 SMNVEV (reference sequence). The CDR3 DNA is TGTGCCAGCAGTTTCAGGGGGCGACCTTCACCCCTCCACTTT. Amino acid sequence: CASSFRGRPSPLHF.

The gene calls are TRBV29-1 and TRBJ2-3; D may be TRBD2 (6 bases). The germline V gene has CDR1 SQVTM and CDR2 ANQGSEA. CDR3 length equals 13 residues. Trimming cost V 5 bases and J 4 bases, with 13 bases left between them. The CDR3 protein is CSVPGGDPDTQYF. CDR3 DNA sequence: TGCAGCGTTCCCGGGGGTGACCCAGATACGCAGTATTTT.

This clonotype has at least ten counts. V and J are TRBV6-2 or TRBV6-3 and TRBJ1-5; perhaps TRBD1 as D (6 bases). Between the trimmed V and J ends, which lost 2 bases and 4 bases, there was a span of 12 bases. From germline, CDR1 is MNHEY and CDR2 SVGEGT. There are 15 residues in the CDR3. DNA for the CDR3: TGTGCCAGCAGTTACCCTAAGACAGGTAATCAGCCCCAGCATTTT. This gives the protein CASSYPKTGNQPQHF.

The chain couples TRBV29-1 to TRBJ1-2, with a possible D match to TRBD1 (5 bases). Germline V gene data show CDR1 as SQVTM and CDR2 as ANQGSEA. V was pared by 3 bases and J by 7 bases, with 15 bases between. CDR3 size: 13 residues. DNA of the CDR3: TGCAGCGTTGAGAGGGGATCGGAGGGTGGCTACACCTTC. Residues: CSVERGSEGGYTF.

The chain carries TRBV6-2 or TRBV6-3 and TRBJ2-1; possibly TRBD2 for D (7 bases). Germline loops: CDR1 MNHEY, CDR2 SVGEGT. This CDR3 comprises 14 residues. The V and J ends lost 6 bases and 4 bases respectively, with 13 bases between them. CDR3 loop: CASRRGGVYNEQFF. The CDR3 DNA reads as TGTGCCAGCAGGAGGGGGGGAGTTTACAATGAGCAGTTCTTC.

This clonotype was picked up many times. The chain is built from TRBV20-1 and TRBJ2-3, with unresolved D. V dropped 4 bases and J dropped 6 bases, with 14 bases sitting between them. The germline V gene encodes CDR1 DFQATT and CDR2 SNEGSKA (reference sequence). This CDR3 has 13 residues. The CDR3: CSANSELSDTQYF. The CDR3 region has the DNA TGCAGTGCTAATTCAGAATTATCGGATACGCAGTATTTT.

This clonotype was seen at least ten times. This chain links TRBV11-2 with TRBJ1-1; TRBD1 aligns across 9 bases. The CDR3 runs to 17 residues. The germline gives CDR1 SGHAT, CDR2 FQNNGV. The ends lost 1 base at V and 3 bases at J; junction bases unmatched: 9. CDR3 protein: CASSLGGTGSWYTEAFF. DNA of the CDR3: TGTGCCAGCAGCTTAGGTGGGACAGGGTCGTGGTACACTGAAGCTTTCTTT.

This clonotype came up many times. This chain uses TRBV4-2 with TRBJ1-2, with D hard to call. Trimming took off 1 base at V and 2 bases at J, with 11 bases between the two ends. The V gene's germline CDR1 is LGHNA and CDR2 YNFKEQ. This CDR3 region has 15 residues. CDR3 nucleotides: TGTGCCAGCAGCCAAGTGGGCCAGGTCAACTATGGCTACACCTTC. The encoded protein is CASSQVGQVNYGYTF.

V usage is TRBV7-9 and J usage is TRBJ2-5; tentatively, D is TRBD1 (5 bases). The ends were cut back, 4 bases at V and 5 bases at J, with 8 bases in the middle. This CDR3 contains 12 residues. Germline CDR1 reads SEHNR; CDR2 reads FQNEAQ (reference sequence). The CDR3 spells CASSSGIETQYF. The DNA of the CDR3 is TGTGCCAGCAGCTCAGGGATCGAGACCCAGTACTTC.

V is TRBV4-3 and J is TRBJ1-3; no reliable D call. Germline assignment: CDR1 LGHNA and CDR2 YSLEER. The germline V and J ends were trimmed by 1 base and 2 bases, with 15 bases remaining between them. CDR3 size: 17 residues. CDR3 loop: CASSQGVFQAAGNTIYF. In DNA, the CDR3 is TGCGCCAGCAGCCAAGGGGTTTTTCAGGCGGCTGGAAACACCATATATTTT.